Presented here are 15 T cell receptor beta chains from one specimen sequenced in a study of T cell changes during pregnancy in multiple sclerosis. Here immunoSEQ multiplex PCR was the method, and the copy in TCRdb shows in-frame clones only, minus some. In the table there are roughly 89,000 clones, 94% of which are singletons. The sequencing used peripheral blood, collected after pregnancy. The receptors originated from a female donor in good health, enrolled as a control in a pregnancy study.

The chain is built from TRBV10-3 and TRBJ1-4; maybe TRBD1 (6 bases). CDR3 length: 16 amino acids. V dropped 3 bases and J dropped 3 bases, with 14 bases sitting between them. CDR1 and CDR2 from the germline V gene are ENHRY and SYGVKD. The CDR3 is CAISDGGRRANEKLFF. The CDR3 DNA reads TGTGCCATCAGTGACGGGGGGCGCAGGGCTAATGAAAAACTGTTTTTT.

The chain combines TRBV9 with TRBJ2-3, with 9 bases matching TRBD2. The trim removed 6 bases at V and 3 bases at J, leaving 5 bases unmatched. This CDR3 contains 14 residues. Germline CDR1 is SGDLS and CDR2 is YYNGEE. CDR3 sequence (DNA): TGTGCCAGCACTTTAGCGGGAGCAACAGATACGCAGTATTTT. It codes for CASTLAGATDTQYF.

V gene TRBV19 combines with J gene TRBJ2-1, with 7 bases identical to TRBD2. The J segment lost 4 bases and the V segment lost 2 bases, leaving 5 bases of the junction unmatched. This CDR3 has 15 amino acids. The germline gives CDR1 LNHDA, CDR2 SQIVND (reference sequence). The CDR3 nucleotides read TGTGCCAGTAGTATAACTAGCGTATCGTACAATGAGCAGTTCTTC. As protein: CASSITSVSYNEQFF.

This chain joins TRBV30 and TRBJ2-1, with D possibly TRBD1 on 6 matching bases. Germline V gives CDR1 GTSNPN, CDR2 SVGIG (reference sequence). CDR3 length: 18 amino acids. V was shortened by 0 bases and J by 3 bases, with 21 bases between the two germline ends. Here the CDR3 DNA reads TGTGCCTGGAGTGTATCCCCCAAACCGGGACATCACTACAATGAGCAGTTCTTC. Its protein is CAWSVSPKPGHHYNEQFF.

The sample holds one count of this clone. The V and J genes are TRBV4-1 and TRBJ1-1; possible D gene TRBD1, 6 bases. The CDR3 totals 16 residues. CDR1 is MGHRA and CDR2 is YSYEKL in the germline V gene. V lost 4 bases and J lost 0, with 15 bases in between. CDR3 in amino acids: CASSRPGHRLNTEAFF. CDR3 in DNA: TGCGCCAGCAGCCGACCGGGACACCGGCTGAACACTGAAGCTTTCTTT.

V is TRBV28 and J is TRBJ2-5; possibly TRBD2 for D (6 bases). CDR1 is MDHEN, CDR2 SYDVKM, per germline. V was pared by 4 bases and J by 4 bases, with 13 bases between. This CDR3 has 14 amino acids. The CDR3 sequence is CASSSSGLAETQYF. The CDR3 nucleotides read TGTGCCAGCAGTTCCTCGGGACTCGCAGAGACCCAGTACTTC.

The rearrangement links TRBV28 to TRBJ2-1; 13 bases agree with TRBD2. The CDR3 runs to 17 residues. Germline assignment: CDR1 MDHEN and CDR2 SYDVKM. V lost 5 bases, J lost 4 bases, and 8 bases stayed unmatched. The DNA of the CDR3 is TGTGCCAGCAGTCCCCGGACTAGCGGGAGCCTGTACAATGAGCAGTTCTTC. Amino acids: CASSPRTSGSLYNEQFF.

This clone was counted once. The chain combines TRBV5-1 with TRBJ1-4; D perhaps matches TRBD1 (6 bases). This CDR3 comprises 16 residues. V gave up 4 bases and J gave up 0 bases, with 13 bases separating them. Germline CDR1 is SGHRS and CDR2 is YFSETQ. CDR3 sequence (DNA): TGCGCCAGCAGCCCAGGACAGTTTGCAACTAATGAAAAACTGTTTTTT. Its protein is CASSPGQFATNEKLFF.

The gene calls are TRBV15 and TRBJ2-7; 11 bases align to TRBD2. The J segment lost 2 bases and the V segment lost 0 bases, leaving 0 bases of the junction unmatched. The germline gives CDR1 LNHNV, CDR2 YYDKDF (reference sequence). The CDR3 extends over 15 amino acids. The CDR3 is CATSRELAGAYEQYF. The CDR3 coding sequence is TGTGCCACCAGCAGAGAACTAGCGGGGGCCTACGAGCAGTACTTC. The full variable domain, with the rest looked up from reference TRBV15 and TRBJ2-7, is DAMVIQNPRYQVTQFGKPVTLSCSQTLNHNVMYWYQQKSSQAPKLLFHYYDKDFNNEADTPDNFQSRRPNTSFCFLDIRSPGLGDTAMYLCATSRELAGAYEQYFGPGTRLTVT.

The rearrangement joins TRBV7-9 to TRBJ2-2; TRBD2 aligns across 9 bases. The CDR3 spans 15 residues. Germline values: CDR1 SEHNR, CDR2 FQNEAQ (reference sequence). Trimming cost V 5 bases and J 4 bases; bases outside gene matches: 5. The CDR3 coding sequence is TGTGCCAGCAGCCCAGCTAGCGGGGCCACCGGGGAGCTGTTTTTT. It is translated as CASSPASGATGELFF.

The chain employs TRBV7-9 and TRBJ2-6; D remains ambiguous. Trimming cost V 6 bases and J 2 bases, with 14 bases left between them. There are 16 residues in the CDR3. The germline V gene has CDR1 SEHNR and CDR2 FQNEAQ (reference sequence). The CDR3 here is CASSDRNRAGANVLTF. The DNA for the CDR3 is TGTGCCAGCAGTGATAGGAACAGAGCTGGGGCCAACGTCCTGACTTTC.

The gene calls are TRBV7-8 and TRBJ2-7, with 11 nucleotides matching TRBD2. Germline V lookup: CDR1 SGHVS, CDR2 FQNEAQ. The CDR3 consists of 15 residues. Unmatched junction bases numbered 9, after V lost 6 bases and J lost 5 bases. This CDR3 is CASSSVAGGPHEQYF. As DNA, the CDR3 is TGTGCCAGCAGTAGTGTAGCGGGAGGGCCACACGAGCAGTACTTC.

This chain joins TRBV19 and TRBJ2-6; D is undetermined. From germline, CDR1 is LNHDA and CDR2 SQIVND (reference sequence). The CDR3 contains 14 residues. V lost 7 bases to trimming and J lost 0 bases, with 7 bases between them. The CDR3 DNA is TGTGCCAGTATGAGCCCCTCTGGGGCCAACGTCCTGACTTTC. This sequence encodes CASMSPSGANVLTF. The full variable domain, with the rest looked up from reference TRBV19 and TRBJ2-6, is DGGITQSPKYLFRKEGQNVTLSCEQNLNHDAMYWYRQDPGQGLRLIYYSQIVNDFQKGDIAEGYSVSREKKESFPLTVTSAQKNPTAFYLCASMSPSGANVLTFGAGSRLTVL.

The rearrangement links TRBV4-1 to TRBJ2-5; 11 bases align to TRBD2. V lost 4 bases and J lost 2; bases outside the gene matches: 3. The length of the CDR3 is 15 residues. From germline, CDR1 is MGHRA and CDR2 YSYEKL. DNA for the CDR3: TGCGCCAGCAGCCGGGGGACTAGCGGACAAGAGACCCAGTACTTC. Its translation is CASSRGTSGQETQYF.

This clone appeared a single time. V is TRBV19 and J is TRBJ2-7; 10 bases are shared with TRBD2. Germline trimming cut 3 bases from V and 7 bases from J; bases unmatched to any gene: 9. Germline V gives CDR1 LNHDA, CDR2 SQIVND (reference sequence). This CDR3 region has 15 residues. The CDR3 spells CASSIRLAGVEEQYF. CDR3 coding DNA: TGTGCCAGTAGTATCCGGCTAGCGGGAGTAGAGGAGCAGTACTTC.